The 9 T cell receptor beta chains below come from one sample, sequenced in a study of metastatic and nonmetastatic thyroid tumors. Each patient went into thyroid surgery without having received any treatment. Through MiXCR, TCRdb re-clonotyped the PCR reads. Of several thousand clones listed, roughly 33% were seen once; the top ten hold 10% to 13%. Sequencing was carried out using tumor tissue. The receptors shown here come from a female donor with papillary thyroid cancer or a benign thyroid nodule (not recorded which). Some clones in this sample may be carry-over from other donors' samples.

This sequence joins TRBV20-1 and TRBJ1-1; D is undetermined. This CDR3 has 15 amino acids. In germline, CDR1 is DFQATT, CDR2 SNEGSKA (reference sequence). The V end lost 2 bases, the J end lost 0 bases, and 13 bases lay between the germline ends. Written as DNA, the CDR3 is TGCAGTGCTAGATATAATTTCGAATTGAACACTGAAGCTTTCTTT. Protein sequence: CSARYNFELNTEAFF.

By sample fraction, this clone is medium-sized. The V and J genes are TRBV20-1 and TRBJ2-1; 13 bases agree with TRBD2. V gave up 3 bases and J gave up 7 bases; unmatched junction bases: 0. CDR3 size: 13 residues. CDR1 and CDR2 from the germline V gene are DFQATT and SNEGSKA (reference sequence). For the CDR3, the DNA is TGCAGTGCTAGGGGACTAGCGGGAAATGAGCAGTTCTTC. Its translation: CSARGLAGNEQFF.

This clone turned up a few times. One junction end disagrees with the germline gene, perhaps due to a read error. CDR3 sequence: CTSSSIRRETQYF. CDR3 DNA sequence: TGTACCAGCAGTTCAATACGGCGAGAGACCCAGTACTTC. The chain recombines TRBV12-3 or TRBV12-4 with TRBJ2-5; unclear D gene. This CDR3 is built from 13 residues.

In this sample, this clone is medium-sized (0.01 to 0.1%). The gene calls are TRBV7-8 and TRBJ2-2, with TRBD2 matching over 16 bases. The ends lost 5 bases at V and 6 bases at J; junction bases unmatched: 12. In germline, CDR1 is SGHVS, CDR2 FQNEAQ. This CDR3 comprises 19 residues. In nucleotides, the CDR3 is TGTGCCAGCAGCCCTACCGGGACTAGCGGGAGGGCAAGGGCCGGGGAGCTGTTTTTT. It yields the protein CASSPTGTSGRARAGELFF.

The chain couples TRBV3-1 to TRBJ1-2; no firm D call. CDR3 size: 12 residues. Deletions cut 1 base from V and 4 bases from J, with 4 bases between. Germline lookup yields CDR1 LGHDT and CDR2 YNNKEL (reference sequence). CDR3 DNA sequence: TGTGCCAGCAGCCAAGGTGCCTATGGCTACACCTTC. Its translation is CASSQGAYGYTF.

This clone is medium-sized within its sample. V is TRBV20-1 and J is TRBJ2-7; 11 bases align to TRBD2. The V and J ends lost 3 bases and 7 bases, in that order; junction bases with no gene match: 14. Germline V gene sequence: CDR1 DFQATT, CDR2 SNEGSKA (reference sequence). The CDR3 extends over 16 amino acids. The CDR3 protein is CSASHVNHLAGGEQYF. The CDR3 DNA reads TGCAGTGCTAGTCACGTTAATCACCTAGCGGGAGGTGAGCAGTACTTC.

In regard to this clone: One end of the junction is discordant with germline, which a read error may explain. The rearrangement links TRBV20-1 to TRBJ1-5, with D perhaps TRBD1 (6 bases). CDR1 and CDR2 from the germline V gene are DFQATT and SNEGSKA (reference sequence). The CDR3 covers 14 residues. Written as DNA, the CDR3 is TGCAGTGCTAGGGAACTGGGGGCGCGTCAGCCCCAGCGTTTT. Its protein product is CSARELGARQPQRF.

This clone has a handful of counts. The chain links TRBV5-1 to TRBJ2-3; the match to TRBD1 covers 9 bases. In germline, CDR1 is SGHRS, CDR2 YFSETQ. V was clipped by 3 bases and J by 3 bases; unmatched bases: 5. CDR3 size: 15 residues. CDR3 in DNA: TGCGCCAGCAGCTCCGGACAGGGGAGAACAGATACGCAGTATTTT. Translating it yields CASSSGQGRTDTQYF.

This clone appeared a few times. This chain joins TRBV2 and TRBJ2-7; 10 bases line up with TRBD2. The length of the CDR3 is 13 residues. Trimming at V came to 7 bases and at J to 6 bases, leaving 6 bases not matched to a gene. Germline V gene lookup returns CDR1 SNHLY and CDR2 FYNNEI. The CDR3 sequence: CASITGLASEQYF. For the CDR3, the DNA is TGTGCCAGCATTACGGGACTAGCGAGCGAGCAGTACTTC.